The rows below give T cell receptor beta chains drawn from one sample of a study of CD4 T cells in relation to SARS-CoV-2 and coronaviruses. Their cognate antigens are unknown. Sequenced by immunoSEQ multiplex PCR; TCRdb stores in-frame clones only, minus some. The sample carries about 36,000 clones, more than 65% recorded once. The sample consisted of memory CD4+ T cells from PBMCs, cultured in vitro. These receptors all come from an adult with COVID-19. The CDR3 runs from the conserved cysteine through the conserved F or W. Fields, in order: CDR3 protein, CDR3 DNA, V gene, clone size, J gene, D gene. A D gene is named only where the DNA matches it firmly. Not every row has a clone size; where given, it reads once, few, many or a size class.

CDR3: CASSYGPGRSSYEQYF; DNA: TGTGCCAGCAGTTACGGGCCAGGGAGGAGCTCCTACGAGCAGTACTTC; V: TRBV6-5; size: once; J: TRBJ2-7; D: -
CDR3: CASSQVDAGGELFF; DNA: TGTGCCAGCAGCCAAGTAGATGCGGGGGGGGAGCTGTTTTTT; V: TRBV3-1/TRBV3-2; size: -; J: TRBJ2-2; D: -
CDR3: CASSLGQGWGNTIYF; DNA: TGTGCCAGCAGCTTAGGACAGGGCTGGGGAAACACCATATATTTT; V: TRBV7-8; size: -; J: TRBJ1-3; D: TRBD1
CDR3: CASSPYRGRQETQYF; DNA: TGTGCCAGCTCACCATACCGGGGGAGGCAAGAGACCCAGTACTTC; V: TRBV18; size: -; J: TRBJ2-5; D: -
CDR3: CASSLVGSYEQYF; DNA: TGTGCCAGCAGTTTGGTCGGGAGCTACGAGCAGTACTTC; V: TRBV12-3/TRBV12-4; size: once; J: TRBJ2-7; D: -
CDR3: CASSSMTERSGANVLTF; DNA: TGTGCCAGCAGCTCCATGACAGAACGCTCTGGGGCCAACGTCCTGACTTTC; V: TRBV7-7; size: once; J: TRBJ2-6; D: -
CDR3: CATSDLPSGTPNTQYF; DNA: TGTGCCACCAGTGATTTGCCTAGCGGGACCCCTAATACGCAGTATTTT; V: TRBV24-1; size: once; J: TRBJ2-3; D: TRBD2
CDR3: CASSPTRTDTKETQYF; DNA: TGTGCCAGTAGCCCTACCAGGACAGATACGAAAGAGACCCAGTACTTC; V: TRBV19; size: -; J: TRBJ2-5; D: -
CDR3: CASSPTRANYGYTF; DNA: TGTGCCAGCAGTCCGACCAGGGCTAACTATGGCTACACCTTC; V: TRBV27; size: -; J: TRBJ1-2; D: -
CDR3: CASRPDITEQYF; DNA: TGTGCCAGCAGGCCGGACATTACCGAGCAGTACTTC; V: TRBV2; size: -; J: TRBJ2-7; D: -
CDR3: CASSRDRASQAFF; DNA: TGTGCCAGTAGTAGGGACAGGGCGTCACAAGCTTTCTTT; V: TRBV19; size: -; J: TRBJ1-1; D: TRBD1
CDR3: CASSLLGTEQFF; DNA: TGTGCCAGCAGCTTGCTAGGAACTGAGCAGTTCTTC; V: TRBV7-3; size: -; J: TRBJ2-1; D: -
CDR3: CASSFSTSGRSYEQFF; DNA: TGTGCCAGCAGTTTTTCCACTAGCGGGAGATCATATGAGCAGTTCTTC; V: TRBV27; size: -; J: TRBJ2-1; D: TRBD2
CDR3: CASSLDAISYEQYF; DNA: TGTGCCAGCAGCTTGGACGCGATCTCCTACGAGCAGTACTTC; V: TRBV7-2; size: -; J: TRBJ2-7; D: -
CDR3: CALIADAYNEQFF; DNA: TGTGCCTTGATAGCGGATGCCTACAATGAGCAGTTCTTC; V: TRBV30; size: -; J: TRBJ2-1; D: -
CDR3: CATSDSGTANTGELFF; DNA: TGTGCCACCAGTGACTCCGGGACAGCGAACACCGGGGAGCTGTTTTTT; V: TRBV24-1; size: -; J: TRBJ2-2; D: TRBD1
CDR3: CASSPPQRTGNTIYF; DNA: TGTGCCAGCTCACCACCACAGCGCACTGGGAACACCATATATTTT; V: TRBV18; size: -; J: TRBJ1-3; D: -
CDR3: CASSEVGGDTEAFF; DNA: TGTGCCAGCAGTGAGGTGGGAGGGGACACTGAAGCTTTCTTT; V: TRBV6-1; size: -; J: TRBJ1-1; D: -
CDR3: CASKATSNQPQHF; DNA: TGTGCCAGCAAAGCGACAAGCAATCAGCCCCAGCATTTT; V: TRBV6-5; size: -; J: TRBJ1-5; D: -
CDR3: CASSSSGNSAYEQYF; DNA: TGTGCCAGCAGTTCTAGCGGGAACAGCGCCTACGAGCAGTACTTC; V: TRBV2; size: -; J: TRBJ2-7; D: TRBD2
CDR3: CAWSRDRVTQYF; DNA: TGTGCCTGGAGTAGAGACAGGGTCACGCAGTATTTT; V: TRBV30; size: -; J: TRBJ2-3; D: TRBD1
CDR3: CASTRDSGANVLTF; DNA: TGTGCCAGCACCCGGGATTCTGGGGCCAACGTCCTGACTTTC; V: TRBV28; size: -; J: TRBJ2-6; D: -
CDR3: CASSTRGTNEKLFF; DNA: TGTGCCAGCAGTACCAGGGGAACTAATGAAAAACTGTTTTTT; V: TRBV2; size: -; J: TRBJ1-4; D: -
CDR3: CASMGSASSGNTIYF; DNA: TGTGCCAGCATGGGGTCGGCGAGCTCTGGAAACACCATATATTTT; V: TRBV28; size: -; J: TRBJ1-3; D: -
CDR3: CASSVDQGPDTQYF; DNA: TGTGCCAGCAGCGTAGACCAGGGGCCAGATACGCAGTATTTT; V: TRBV9; size: -; J: TRBJ2-3; D: -
CDR3: CASSKGTSGRLPYEQYF; DNA: TGTGCCAGCAGCAAAGGGACTAGCGGGAGGCTCCCCTACGAGCAGTACTTC; V: TRBV7-8; size: medium-sized; J: TRBJ2-7; D: TRBD2
CDR3: CASSSIGDQPQHF; DNA: TGTGCCAGCAGTTCCATCGGAGATCAGCCCCAGCATTTT; V: TRBV12-3/TRBV12-4; size: -; J: TRBJ1-5; D: -
CDR3: CASSFTSPRTQYF; DNA: TGTGCCAGCAGTTTTACGTCTCCAAGGACCCAGTACTTC; V: TRBV28; size: -; J: TRBJ2-5; D: -
CDR3: CASTRPGGQGLNPPTRGYTF; DNA: TGTGCCAGCACCCGTCCGGGGGGGCAGGGCCTAAATCCACCCACTAGAGGCTACACCTTC; V: TRBV2; size: -; J: TRBJ1-2; D: -
CDR3: CASSRAFGNTEAFF; DNA: TGTGCCAGCAGCCGAGCGTTTGGGAACACTGAAGCTTTCTTT; V: TRBV7-9; size: -; J: TRBJ1-1; D: -
CDR3: CASSFLASGRNTQYF; DNA: TGTGCCAGCAGCTTTTTGGCTAGCGGGAGGAATACGCAGTATTTT; V: TRBV11-2; size: few; J: TRBJ2-3; D: TRBD2
CDR3: CASSPGTGREQYF; DNA: TGTGCCAGCAGTCCCGGGACAGGGCGCGAGCAGTACTTC; V: TRBV2; size: -; J: TRBJ2-7; D: TRBD1
CDR3: CASSFRGSGRAEGDTQYF; DNA: TGTGCCAGCAGCTTTAGAGGGAGCGGGAGGGCCGAGGGAGATACGCAGTATTTT; V: TRBV11-3; size: -; J: TRBJ2-3; D: TRBD2
CDR3: CASSLDSIHANTGELFF; DNA: TGTGCCAGCAGCTTGGACAGCATACACGCGAACACCGGGGAGCTGTTTTTT; V: TRBV5-5; size: few; J: TRBJ2-2; D: -
CDR3: CATSRDIVREQYF; DNA: TGTGCCACCAGCAGAGACATTGTACGCGAGCAGTACTTC; V: TRBV15; size: few; J: TRBJ2-7; D: -
CDR3: CASSVGLAKNIQYF; DNA: TGTGCCAGTAGTGTTGGTTTAGCCAAAAACATTCAGTACTTC; V: TRBV19; size: few; J: TRBJ2-4; D: -